A single sample gave rise to the 6 T cell receptor beta chains below, sequenced in a study of blood T cell repertoires in COVID-19. Generated by immunoSEQ multiplex PCR, the TCRdb table keeps only in-frame clones and is missing some. This sample has roughly 200,000 clones, with just over 85% found just once. The sequenced sample was PBMCs or T cells enriched from blood (not recorded which). The source of these receptors is a woman aged 35 to 49 with acute COVID-19.

V gene TRBV7-8 combines with J gene TRBJ2-3; 11 positions agree with TRBD2. Trimming cost V 3 bases and J 2 bases; bases outside gene matches: 7. Looked up from germline, CDR1 is SGHVS and CDR2 is FQNEAQ. This CDR3 contains 17 residues. The DNA of the CDR3 is TGTGCCAGCAGCTTGCGGGGACTAGCGGCGAACACAGATACGCAGTATTTT. Residues: CASSLRGLAANTDTQYF.

In DNA, the CDR3 is TGCGCCAGCAGCTCCGAGACTTTTTCTGGGACTGAAGCTTTCTTT. Residues: CASSSETFSGTEAFF. The chain uses TRBV5-1 and TRBJ1-1; D not certain. The CDR3 sequence is 15 residues long. Trimming cost V 3 bases and J 5 bases, with 17 bases left between them. Germline CDR1 SGHRS, CDR2 YFSETQ.

V usage is TRBV2 and J usage is TRBJ1-6, with D maybe TRBD1 (5 bases). Deletions cut 6 bases from V and 3 bases from J, with 12 bases between. The CDR3 spans 15 residues. Per the germline V gene, CDR1 is SNHLY and CDR2 is FYNNEI. Here the CDR3 DNA reads TGTGCCAGCAGGGAGGGACGGCTCTATAATTCACCCCTCCACTTT. It is translated as CASREGRLYNSPLHF.

The chain carries TRBV5-1 and TRBJ1-4; no firm D call. V shed 0 bases and J shed 4 bases, with 10 bases lying between them. This CDR3 has 15 amino acids. Germline V CDR1 and CDR2: SGHRS, YFSETQ. CDR3 nucleotides: TGCGCCAGCAGCTTGGGAGGGAAGGGTAATGAAAAACTGTTTTTT. Translation: CASSLGGKGNEKLFF.

This clone was observed a few times. This chain joins TRBV4-1 and TRBJ1-1; D may be TRBD1 (6 bases). This CDR3 is built from 17 residues. The V gene's germline CDR1 is MGHRA and CDR2 YSYEKL. Trimming took off 2 bases at V and 1 base at J, with 17 bases between the two ends. The CDR3 here is CASSQLPGHLKNTEAFF. The CDR3 DNA follows: TGCGCCAGCAGCCAACTACCGGGACACTTAAAGAACACTGAAGCTTTCTTT.

The CDR3 loop reads CASSLPPMDTRYGYTF. CDR3 DNA: TGTGCCAGCAGTTTACCTCCGATGGACACACGCTATGGCTACACCTTC. This rearrangement joins TRBV6-5 to TRBJ1-2; TRBD1 might be the D (5 bases). Germline V gene data show CDR1 as MNHEY and CDR2 as SVGAGI. Trimming removed 4 bases from V and 4 bases from J, with 19 bases in between. The length of the CDR3 is 16 residues.